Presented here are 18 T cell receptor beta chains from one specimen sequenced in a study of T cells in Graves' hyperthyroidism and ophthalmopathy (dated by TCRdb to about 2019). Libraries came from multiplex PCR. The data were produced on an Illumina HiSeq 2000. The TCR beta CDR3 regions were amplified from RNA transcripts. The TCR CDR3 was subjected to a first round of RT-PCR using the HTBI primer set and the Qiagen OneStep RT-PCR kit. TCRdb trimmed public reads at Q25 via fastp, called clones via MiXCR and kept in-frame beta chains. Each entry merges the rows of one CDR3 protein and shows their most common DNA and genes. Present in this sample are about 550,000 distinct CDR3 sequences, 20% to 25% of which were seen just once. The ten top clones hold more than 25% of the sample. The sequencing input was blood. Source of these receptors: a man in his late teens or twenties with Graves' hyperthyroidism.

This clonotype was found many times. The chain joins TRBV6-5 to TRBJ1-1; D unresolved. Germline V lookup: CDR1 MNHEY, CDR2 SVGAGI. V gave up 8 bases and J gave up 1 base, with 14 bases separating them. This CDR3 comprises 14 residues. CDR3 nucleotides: TGTGCCAGCCTAATGACCCCGCGGAACACTGAAGCTTTCTTT. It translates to CASLMTPRNTEAFF.

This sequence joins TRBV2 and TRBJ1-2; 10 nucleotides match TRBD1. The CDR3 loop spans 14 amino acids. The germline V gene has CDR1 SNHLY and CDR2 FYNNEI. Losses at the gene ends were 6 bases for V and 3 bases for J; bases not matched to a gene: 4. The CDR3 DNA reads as TGTGCCAGCAGCAGACAGGGGGCTGACTATGGCTACACCTTC. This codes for CASSRQGADYGYTF.

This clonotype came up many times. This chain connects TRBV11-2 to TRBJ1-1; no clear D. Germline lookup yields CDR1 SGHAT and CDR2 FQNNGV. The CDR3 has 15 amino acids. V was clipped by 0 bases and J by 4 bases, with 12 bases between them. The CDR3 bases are TGTGCCAGCAGCTTAGATGTGGACTCCGGCACTGAAGCTTTCTTT. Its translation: CASSLDVDSGTEAFF.

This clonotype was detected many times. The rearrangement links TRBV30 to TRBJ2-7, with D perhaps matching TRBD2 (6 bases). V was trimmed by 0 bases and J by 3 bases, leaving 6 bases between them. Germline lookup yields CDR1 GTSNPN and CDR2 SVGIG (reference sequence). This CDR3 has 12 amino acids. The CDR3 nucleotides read TGTGCCTGGAGTGTGGGAGGCTACGAGCAGTACTTC. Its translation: CAWSVGGYEQYF.

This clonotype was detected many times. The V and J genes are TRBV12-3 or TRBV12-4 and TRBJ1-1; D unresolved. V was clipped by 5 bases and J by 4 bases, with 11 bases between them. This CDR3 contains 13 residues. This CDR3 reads CASSQREGTEAFF. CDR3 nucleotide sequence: TGTGCCAGCAGTCAGAGGGAGGGCACTGAAGCTTTCTTT.

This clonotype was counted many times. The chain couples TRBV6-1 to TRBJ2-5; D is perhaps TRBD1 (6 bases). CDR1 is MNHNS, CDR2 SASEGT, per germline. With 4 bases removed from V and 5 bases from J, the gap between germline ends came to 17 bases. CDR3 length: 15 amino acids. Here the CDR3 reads CASSGTVSPGETQYF. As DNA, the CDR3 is TGTGCCAGCAGTGGGACAGTATCCCCTGGGGAGACCCAGTACTTC.

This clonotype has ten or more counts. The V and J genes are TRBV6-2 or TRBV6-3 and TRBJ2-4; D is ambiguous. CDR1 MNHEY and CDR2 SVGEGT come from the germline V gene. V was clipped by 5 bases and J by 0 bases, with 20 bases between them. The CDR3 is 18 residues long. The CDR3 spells CASSPYPGLTLAKNIQYF. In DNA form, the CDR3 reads TGTGCCAGCAGTCCGTATCCTGGCCTGACTCTAGCCAAAAACATTCAGTACTTC.

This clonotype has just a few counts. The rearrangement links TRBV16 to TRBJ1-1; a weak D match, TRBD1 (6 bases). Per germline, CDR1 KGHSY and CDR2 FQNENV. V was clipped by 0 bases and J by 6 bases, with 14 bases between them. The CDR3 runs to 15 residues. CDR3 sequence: CASSQSQTGQAEAFF. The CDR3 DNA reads TGTGCCAGCAGCCAATCCCAAACAGGGCAGGCTGAAGCTTTCTTT.

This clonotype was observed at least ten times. The CDR3 loop reads CASRRGGSTEAFF. Written as DNA, the CDR3 is TGTGCCAGCAGGCGCGGGGGTAGCACTGAAGCTTTCTTT. The chain combines TRBV12-3 or TRBV12-4 with TRBJ1-1; TRBD1 is a possible D gene (5 bases). The CDR3 covers 13 residues. Trimming took 6 bases from V and 4 from J, leaving 12 bases between them.

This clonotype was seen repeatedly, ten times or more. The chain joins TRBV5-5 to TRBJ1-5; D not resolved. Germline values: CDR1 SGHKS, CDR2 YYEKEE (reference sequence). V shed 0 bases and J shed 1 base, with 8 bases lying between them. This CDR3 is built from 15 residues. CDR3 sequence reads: CASSLEVSSNQPQHF. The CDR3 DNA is TGTGCCAGCAGCTTGGAAGTGTCGAGCAATCAGCCCCAGCATTTT.

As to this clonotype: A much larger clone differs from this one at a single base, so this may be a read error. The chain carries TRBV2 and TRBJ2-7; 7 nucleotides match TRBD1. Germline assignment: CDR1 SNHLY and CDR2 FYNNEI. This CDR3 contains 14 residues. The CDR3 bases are TGTGTCACCAAAGCCGGGACAGCGACCTACGAGCAGTACTTC. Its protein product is CVTKAGTATYEQYF.

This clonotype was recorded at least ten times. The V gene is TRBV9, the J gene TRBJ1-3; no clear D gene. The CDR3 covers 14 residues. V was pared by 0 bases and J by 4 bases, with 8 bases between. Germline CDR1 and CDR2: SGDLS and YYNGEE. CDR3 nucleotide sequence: TGTGCCAGCAGCGTAGAAGAGGGAGGAAACACCATATATTTT. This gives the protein CASSVEEGGNTIYF.

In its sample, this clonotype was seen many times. Here the CDR3 reads CSADRGNQPQHF. For the CDR3, the DNA is TGCAGTGCCGACAGGGGCAATCAGCCCCAGCATTTT. The V call is TRBV20-1, the J call TRBJ1-5, with 7 bases that match TRBD1. Trimming removed 6 bases from V and 2 bases from J; junction bases left unmatched: 1. The CDR3 is made up of 12 amino acids. Germline V gene sequence: CDR1 DFQATT, CDR2 SNEGSKA (reference sequence).

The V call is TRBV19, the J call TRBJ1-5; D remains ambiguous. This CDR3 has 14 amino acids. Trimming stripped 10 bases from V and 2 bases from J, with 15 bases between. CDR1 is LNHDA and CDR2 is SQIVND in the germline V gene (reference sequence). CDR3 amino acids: CATGLVLGNQPQHF. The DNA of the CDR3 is TGTGCCACCGGACTCGTCTTGGGCAATCAGCCCCAGCATTTT.

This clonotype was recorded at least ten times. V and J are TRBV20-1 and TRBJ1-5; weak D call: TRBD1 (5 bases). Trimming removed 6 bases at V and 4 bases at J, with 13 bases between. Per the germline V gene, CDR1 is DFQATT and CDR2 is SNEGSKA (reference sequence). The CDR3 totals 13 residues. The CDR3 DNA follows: TGCAGTGCAGAAGACAGTCCGAATCAGCCCCAGCATTTT. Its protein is CSAEDSPNQPQHF.

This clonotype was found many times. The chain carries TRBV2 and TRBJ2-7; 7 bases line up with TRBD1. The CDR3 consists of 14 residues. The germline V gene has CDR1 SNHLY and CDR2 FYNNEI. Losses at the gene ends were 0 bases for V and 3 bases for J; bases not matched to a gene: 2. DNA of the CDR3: TGTGCCAGCAGTGAAGCCCCAGGGGGCTACGAGCAGTACTTC. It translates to CASSEAPGGYEQYF. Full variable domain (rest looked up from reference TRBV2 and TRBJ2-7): EPEVTQTPSHQVTQMGQEVILRCVPISNHLYFYWYRQILGQKVEFLVSFYNNEISEKSEIFDDQFSVERPDGSNFTLKIRSTKLEDSAMYFCASSEAPGGYEQYFGPGTRLTVT.

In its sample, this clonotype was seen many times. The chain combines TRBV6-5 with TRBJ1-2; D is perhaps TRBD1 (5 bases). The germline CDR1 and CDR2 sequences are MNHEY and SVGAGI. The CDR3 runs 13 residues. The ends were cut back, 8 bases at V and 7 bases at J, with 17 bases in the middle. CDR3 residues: CASLGVRKVGYTF. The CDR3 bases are TGTGCCAGCCTAGGGGTCAGGAAGGTTGGCTACACCTTC.

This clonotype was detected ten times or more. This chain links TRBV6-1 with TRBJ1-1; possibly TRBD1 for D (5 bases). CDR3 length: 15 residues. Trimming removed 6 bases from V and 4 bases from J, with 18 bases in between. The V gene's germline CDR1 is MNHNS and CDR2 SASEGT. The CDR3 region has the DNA TGTGCCAGCAGCCTATGGGGGGAACAAGGCACTGAAGCTTTCTTT. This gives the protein CASSLWGEQGTEAFF.